In its sample, the clone carrying this TCR beta chain ranks as medium-sized (0.01 to 0.1%). The TCRbeta library incorporated unique molecular identifiers. Using its own MiXCR run on the PCR reads, TCRdb lists one record per CDR3 protein. The table records nearly 20,000 distinct CDR3 sequences, approximately 12% of them present only once. The data belong to a study of T-cell reconstitution after alpha-beta-depleted transplantation in children. The germline V gene has CDR1 MNHEY and CDR2 SVGAGI. The CDR3 extends over 13 amino acids. With 7 bases removed from V and 0 bases from J, the gap between germline ends came to 10 bases.

The source material was PBMCs, mostly from graft donor cells, sampled 60 days after TCRalphabeta/CD19-depleted stem cell transplant. This receptor was obtained from a female patient aged 2-10 years who had a stem cell transplant for congenital amegakaryocytic thrombocytopenia, so the T cells may come from the graft donor. The chain couples TRBV6-5 to TRBJ2-7; D gene uncertain. The DNA for the CDR3 is TGTGCCAGCACACGGGCTACCTCCTACGAGCAGTACTTC. Translation: CASTRATSYEQYF.